This T cell receptor beta chain comes out of a study of blood T cell repertoires in COVID-19. Assay used: immunoSEQ multiplex PCR; TCRdb lists only in-frame clones, some missing. The sample yields approximately 280,000 clones, around nine tenths seen once. Germline values: CDR1 MDHEN, CDR2 SYDVKM. The CDR3 has 11 amino acids. Trimming took off 2 bases at V and 9 bases at J, with 7 bases between the two ends. This sequence was found in a woman in her thirties or forties who had recovered from COVID-19. The sequencing sample was made of PBMCs or T cells enriched from blood (not recorded which). V usage is TRBV28 and J usage is TRBJ1-2, with D possibly TRBD1 on 6 matching bases. The chain's CDR3 is CASSLTGRYTF. In DNA form, the CDR3 reads TGTGCCAGCAGTTTAACAGGGCGCTACACCTTC.